This T cell receptor (beta chain) was recovered during a study of blood T cell repertoires in COVID-19 (dated by TCRdb to 2020 to 2021). Describing the broader study: The collaborator samples originated in the United States, Italy and Spain and spanned the acute and convalescent phases of COVID-19. Where available, HLA class I and class II types were obtained from metadata supplied by the sample provider rather than from assay-based typing. The repertoires were released in a freely available public database meant as a resource for research on the immune response to SARS-CoV-2. The sample metadata nearly always contained a de-identified subject ID, COVID-19 status, age in years and sex. Subjects who had been exposed to COVID-19, were actively infected with it, or had recovered from it provided the deeply sampled blood TCRbeta repertoires that made up the dataset. The prospective study material was composed of cDNA or gDNA derived from T cells, B-cell-depleted T cells, or PBMCs. The samples were drawn from the first 160 participants of the ongoing ImmuneRACE study and from 950 to 1,500 subjects provided by 6 global collaborators.

Whole blood was collected in K2EDTA tubes by collaborating institutions according to the institutions' own protocols. Collaborator samples were shipped for TCRbeta analysis as frozen whole blood, isolated PBMCs, or DNA extracted from either sample type. General study outcomes and caveats: Clinical and demographic metadata were provided uncurated, with the amount varying by source and participant.

Including cysteine and phenylalanine, the CDR3 has 12 amino acids. Only the CDR3 portion is preserved as DNA: 36 bases, with reading frame beginning at the first base. The trim is 2 bases for V and 8 bases for J, with a gap of 11 bases between the germline ends. CDR1 and CDR2 are drawn from the germline V gene (reference sequence): SGHKS, YYEKEE. TCRbeta CDR3 regions were amplified from genomic DNA by means of the immunoSEQ Assay, a bias-controlled multiplex PCR. In the source study's methods: Nucleated cell counts per sample were estimated from amplification of reference gene primers within the assay. To quantify the absolute abundance of each unique TCRbeta CDR3 rearrangement, sequence reads were collapsed and filtered. Productive Simpson clonality was computed per sample as the square root of Simpson's diversity index over productive rearrangements. Drawn from immuneACCESS, this table holds only the in-frame rearrangements with V and J called that TCRdb kept. Clones are partly lost; checked studies trace under half to an unresolved V gene and leave the rest unexplained. V and J calls and clone size follow that table, whereas D and trimming were derived from the DNA. For this sample the table gives around 150,000 clones, of which about 79% were detected only once. The top ten constitute 4.5% of the sample.

A word on this clone: The antigen this receptor binds is unknown. Base qualities were left out, and no much larger clone turns up one base away.

This receptor was taken from a woman aged 80 or older with active or convalescent COVID-19. The source material was peripheral blood. Recombination connected TRBV5-5 to TRBJ2-7; confidence is insufficient to name the D gene. The sequenced DNA: TGTGCCAGCAGCTTCGACACCTCTCAGCAGTACTTC. Its product reads: CASSFDTSQQYF.